This T cell receptor beta chain was observed in a study of radiotherapy plus CTLA-4 blockade in lung cancer (dated by TCRdb to the late 2010s). For context, the study as a whole: Among the enrolled patients, around 19% had an objective response, and 31% reached disease control.

The junction carries 20 bases between V and J, which are trimmed by 10 bases and 8 bases respectively. Reading from cysteine to phenylalanine, the CDR3 counts 14 amino acids. The kept DNA is CDR3 alone, 42 bases in frame from the first base. Via the germline V gene (reference sequence), CDR1 is MNHEY and CDR2 SMNVEV. The study at large found these results: The strongest predictors of response, as reported, were early dynamic changes in blood T cell clones along with a rise in serum interferon-beta after radiation. After treatment with radiotherapy and ipilimumab, TCR clones that originated in tumors expanded in peripheral blood.

In its sample, this clone was seen a few times. Its antigen remains undetermined. No base qualities exist here, and no much larger clone lies one base off it. The study evaluated CTLA-4 blockade (ipilimumab) given together with focal radiation therapy in patients who had chemo-refractory metastatic non-small-cell lung cancer. The library was generated by the immunoSEQ multiplex PCR assay. TCRdb limited this immuneACCESS table to in-frame rearrangements with V and J called. A share of clones is missing; checked studies link under half to unresolved V genes, and the rest is unexplained. A total of about 88,000 clones appear in this sample, 55% to 75% of them only once. The ten largest clones represent about 14% of the sample.

The chain links TRBV27 with TRBJ1-4; tentative D gene TRBD1, with 5 bases matching. The source of this sequence is a human donor with non-small cell lung cancer that progressed on radiotherapy plus ipilimumab. Sequencing used peripheral blood, obtained from a patient treated with radiotherapy plus ipilimumab. Read as DNA, the sequence is TGTGCCACCCTTTTGACAGCAGGATGGGAAAAACTGTTTTTT. Translation gives CATLLTAGWEKLFF.